The rows below give T cell receptor beta chains drawn from one sample of a study of OX40 agonist ivuxolimab in advanced cancers. TCRdb's table, derived via immunoSEQ multiplex PCR, lists solely in-frame clones and lacks some. The sample lists approximately 45,000 clones, about nine tenths seen once, with approximately 52% in the top ten. Sequencing used CD4+ or CD8+ T cells sorted from blood, obtained in a trial of the OX40 agonist ivuxolimab. Receptors were obtained from an adult with an advanced solid tumor such as melanoma, head and neck, liver or kidney cancer. CDR3s include the opening cysteine and the closing phenylalanine or tryptophan. D genes are given only for firm matches. The listing skips clone size in some rows; elsewhere it reads once, few, many or a size class.

size	J	V	D	length	DNA	CDR3
.	TRBJ2-7	TRBV7-8	TRBD1	16	TGTGCCAGCAGCTTAGGAGCCGGGACAGGGACCTACGAGCAGTACTTC	CASSLGAGTGTYEQYF
.	TRBJ2-1	TRBV5-4	.	15	TGTGCCAGCAGCTTGGGGGCGGGAAACTACAATGAGCAGTTCTTC	CASSLGAGNYNEQFF
.	TRBJ2-5	TRBV10-1	.	13	TGCGCCAGCAGTGTGACAGTCCAAGAGACCCAGTACTTC	CASSVTVQETQYF
.	TRBJ2-7	TRBV19	.	13	TGTGCCAGTAGCCTACAGGGAAACTACGAGCAGTACTTC	CASSLQGNYEQYF
.	TRBJ2-1	TRBV5-1	TRBD2	17	TGCGCCAGCAGCGACTTGACTAGCGGGAGCTCCTACAATGAGCAGTTCTTC	CASSDLTSGSSYNEQFF
.	TRBJ1-4	TRBV23-1	.	13	TGCGCCAGCAGTCATCGTGGACTGGAAAAACTGTTTTTT	CASSHRGLEKLFF
.	TRBJ1-2	TRBV4-3	.	14	TGCGCCAGCAGCCAAGTAGGCAGCAACTATGGCTACACCTTC	CASSQVGSNYGYTF
.	TRBJ2-5	TRBV23-1	.	15	TGCGCCAGCAAGGGGAAGGGGGCAGCCCCTGGGGGGCAGTACTTC	CASKGKGAAPGGQYF
.	TRBJ2-1	TRBV7-8	.	16	TGTGCCAGCAGTCCCCTCCCCAGTAGCTCCTACAATGAGCAGTTCTTC	CASSPLPSSSYNEQFF
.	TRBJ2-7	TRBV6-1	.	14	TGTGCCAGCAGTGAATCTCGGGGGCGCGACGAGCAGTACTTC	CASSESRGRDEQYF
.	TRBJ1-4	TRBV27	.	16	TGTGCCAGCAGCCCCAACCGGGACACGAGTAATGAAAAACTGTTTTTT	CASSPNRDTSNEKLFF
.	TRBJ1-4	TRBV10-3	.	14	TGTGCCATCGCCAATCCAGGGGAAAATGAAAAACTGTTTTTT	CAIANPGENEKLFF
.	TRBJ1-5	TRBV2	.	15	TGTGCCAGCAGTGAAGACAGGGAGGACAATCAGCCCCAGCATTTT	CASSEDREDNQPQHF
.	TRBJ2-7	TRBV7-8	.	13	TGTGCCAGCAGCGGCCTCCCATCCTACGAGCAGTACTTC	CASSGLPSYEQYF
once	TRBJ1-1	TRBV27	.	14	TGTGCCAGCAGTCCGCGGGGCTGGAACACTGAAGCTTTCTTT	CASSPRGWNTEAFF
.	TRBJ2-3	TRBV9	TRBD2	17	TGTGCCAGCAGCGTAGCTCCGATGAGCGGGGGCACAGATACGCAGTATTTT	CASSVAPMSGGTDTQYF
once	TRBJ2-7	TRBV5-1	TRBD1	15	TGCGCCAGCAGTCAGATGGACAGGTTCGGAGGCGAGCAGTACTTC	CASSQMDRFGGEQYF
.	TRBJ2-2	TRBV11-2	TRBD2	16	TGTGCCAGCAGCTTAAATAGCGGGAGGGTGGCCGGGGAGCTGTTTTTT	CASSLNSGRVAGELFF
.	TRBJ1-1	TRBV5-6	TRBD1	16	TGTGCCAGCAGCTACCTCGACAGGGTTATGAACACTGAAGCTTTCTTT	CASSYLDRVMNTEAFF
.	TRBJ1-1	TRBV7-9	TRBD1	14	TGTGCCAGCAGCTGGCAGGGGGGGAACACTGAAGCTTTCTTT	CASSWQGGNTEAFF
.	TRBJ2-7	TRBV7-4	TRBD1	14	TGTGCCAGCAGCTTCCCAGGGGGCAGCTACGAGCAGTACTTC	CASSFPGGSYEQYF
.	TRBJ1-6	TRBV6-5	TRBD1	15	TGTGCCAGCAGTCTGACAGGGTTGGGGGGCTCACCCCTCCACTTT	CASSLTGLGGSPLHF
.	TRBJ1-1	TRBV12-2	.	16	TGTGCAAGTCGCTTTCACGGGGGGACACCTCACGGTGAAGCTTTCTTT	CASRFHGGTPHGEAFF
.	TRBJ2-2	TRBV10-1	TRBD1	15	TGCGCCAGCCAACCGGGGACAGCGAACACCGGGGAGCTGTTTTTT	CASQPGTANTGELFF
once	TRBJ2-7	TRBV6-5	TRBD1	14	TGTGCCAGCAGCCGGGACAGGGGTAGCCACGAGCAGTACTTC	CASSRDRGSHEQYF
.	TRBJ2-7	TRBV11-2	TRBD2	17	TGTGCCAGCAGCTTAATGGATAGCGGGGGCCTGTCCTACGAGCAGTACTTC	CASSLMDSGGLSYEQYF
.	TRBJ1-4	TRBV29-1	.	11	TGCAGCGCGGCCCATAATGAAAAACTGTTTTTT	CSAAHNEKLFF
.	TRBJ2-6	TRBV6-4	.	15	TGTGCCAGCAGTGACGGGCTTTCTGGGGCCAACGTCCTGACTTTC	CASSDGLSGANVLTF
.	TRBJ2-5	TRBV6-1	TRBD2	15	TGTGCCAGCAGAGGACTAGCGGGGGTACAAGAGACCCAGTACTTC	CASRGLAGVQETQYF
.	TRBJ2-7	TRBV28	.	11	TGTGCCAGCAGGGAGGGTTACGAGCAGTACTTC	CASREGYEQYF
.	TRBJ2-7	TRBV4-3	TRBD1	15	TGCGCCAGCAGCCTCGGGACAGGGGTGGTCTACGAGCAGTACTTC	CASSLGTGVVYEQYF
.	TRBJ1-1	TRBV21-1	.	17	TGTGCCAACCCAGGGGGTGGGACAGGGCCCATGAACACTGAAGCTTTCTTT	CANPGGGTGPMNTEAFF
.	TRBJ2-7	TRBV5-1	TRBD2	18	TGCGCCAGCAGCCTAGCGGGGACTAGCGGGAGAATCTCCTACGAGCAGTACTTC	CASSLAGTSGRISYEQYF
.	TRBJ1-4	TRBV5-1	.	15	TGCGCCAGCAGCTTGCGCGGGGACGCTAATGAAAAACTGTTTTTT	CASSLRGDANEKLFF
.	TRBJ1-4	TRBV27	TRBD1	14	TGTGCCAGCAGTTTAGCCAGGGGGAGGGAAAAACTGTTTTTT	CASSLARGREKLFF
.	TRBJ2-7	TRBV11-2	TRBD1	14	TGTGCCAGCAGGGGCAGGGGGATCTCCTACGAGCAGTACTTC	CASRGRGISYEQYF
once	TRBJ1-6	TRBV7-3	TRBD1	17	TGTGCCAGCAGCCAAAATAAGGGGGCTTTCTATAATTCACCCCTCCACTTT	CASSQNKGAFYNSPLHF
.	TRBJ1-5	TRBV28	.	15	TGTGCCAGCAGGAGCCCCGCGAGTGGCAATCAGCCCCAGCATTTT	CASRSPASGNQPQHF
.	TRBJ1-2	TRBV4-3	TRBD1	16	TGCGCCAGCAGCCAGAAGCGGGACAGGGTTGGCTATGGCTACACCTTC	CASSQKRDRVGYGYTF
.	TRBJ2-5	TRBV11-1	.	13	TGTGCCAGCAGCCATAGGACAAAAGAGACCCAGTACTTC	CASSHRTKETQYF
once	TRBJ2-7	TRBV5-6	.	11	TGTGCCAGCAGCGCTGGATTAGAGCAGTACTTC	CASSAGLEQYF
.	TRBJ2-5	TRBV7-8	.	14	TGTGCCAGCAGCCCGGGGAGTGTTCGAGAGACCCAGTACTTC	CASSPGSVRETQYF
few	TRBJ2-7	TRBV19	TRBD2	13	TGTGCCAGTAGTAGACTAGCGGGCTACGAGCAGTACTTC	CASSRLAGYEQYF
.	TRBJ2-7	TRBV10-2	TRBD1	12	TGCGCCAGCAGTTCAGGGGGCTACGAGCAGTACTTC	CASSSGGYEQYF
.	TRBJ2-2	TRBV4-3	TRBD2	19	TGCGCCAGCAGCCAAGAGGTCCTGGAGCGGGGGGCCAACACCGGGGAGCTGTTTTTT	CASSQEVLERGANTGELFF
.	TRBJ1-1	TRBV10-2	.	14	TGCGCCAGCAGTGAGCAGGGACCTAACACTGAAGCTTTCTTT	CASSEQGPNTEAFF
.	TRBJ2-1	TRBV9	TRBD2	16	TGTGCCAGCAGCGCCGGACTAGCGGGTACCTACAATGAGCAGTTCTTC	CASSAGLAGTYNEQFF
few	TRBJ2-5	TRBV15	.	15	TGTGCCACCAGCAGAGAAGTTGGAGGCCGGGAGACCCAGTACTTC	CATSREVGGRETQYF
.	TRBJ2-3	TRBV11-2	.	13	TGTGCCAGCAGCTTATTCGTCACAGATACGCAGTATTTT	CASSLFVTDTQYF
.	TRBJ2-2	TRBV7-2	.	16	TGTGCCAGCAGCCCCAGGATGGGGGGGAACACCGGGGAGCTGTTTTTT	CASSPRMGGNTGELFF
.	TRBJ2-5	TRBV11-2	TRBD1	13	TGTGCCAGCAGCTTGGACAGGGGAGAGACCCAGTACTTC	CASSLDRGETQYF
.	TRBJ2-2	TRBV5-4	TRBD1	17	TGTGCCAGCAGTTCCGGGACAGGGGGCCGGGCCACCGGGGAGCTGTTTTTT	CASSSGTGGRATGELFF
.	TRBJ2-4	TRBV7-2	TRBD1	17	TGTGCCAGCAGCTCAGTTGGGGGGACAGGGGGAGTGAGCATTCAGTACTTC	CASSSVGGTGGVSIQYF
.	TRBJ1-1	TRBV6-5	.	14	TGTGCCAGCAGTTGGATGGAGATGAACACTGAAGCTTTCTTT	CASSWMEMNTEAFF
few	TRBJ1-2	TRBV5-1	TRBD1	14	TGCGCCAGCAGACTAGAGACAGGGTTTGGTGGCTACACCTTC	CASRLETGFGGYTF
.	TRBJ2-7	TRBV5-1	.	12	TGCGCCAGCAGCGCCCAATCCTACGAGCAGTACTTC	CASSAQSYEQYF
.	TRBJ2-1	TRBV4-1	.	18	TGCGCCAGCAGCCAAGAAACAGGGGCGGGAGGCCCGACGGGTGAGCAGTTCTTC	CASSQETGAGGPTGEQFF